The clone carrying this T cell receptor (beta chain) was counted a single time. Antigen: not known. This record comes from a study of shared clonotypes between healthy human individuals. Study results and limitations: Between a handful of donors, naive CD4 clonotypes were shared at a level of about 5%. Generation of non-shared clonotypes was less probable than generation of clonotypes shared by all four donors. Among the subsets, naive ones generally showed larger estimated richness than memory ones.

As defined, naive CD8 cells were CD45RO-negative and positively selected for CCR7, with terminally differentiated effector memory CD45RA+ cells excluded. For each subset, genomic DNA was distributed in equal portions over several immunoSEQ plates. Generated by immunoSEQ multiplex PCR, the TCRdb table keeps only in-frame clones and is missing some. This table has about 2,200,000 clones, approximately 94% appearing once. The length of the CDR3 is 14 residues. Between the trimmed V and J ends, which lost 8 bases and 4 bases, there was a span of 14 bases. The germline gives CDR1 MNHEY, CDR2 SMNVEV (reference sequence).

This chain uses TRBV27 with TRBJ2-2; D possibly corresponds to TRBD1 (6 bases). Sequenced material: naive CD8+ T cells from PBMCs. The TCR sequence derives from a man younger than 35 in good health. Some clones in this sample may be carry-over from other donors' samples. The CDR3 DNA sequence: TGTGCCAGCGCCGACAGGTTTGCCACCGGGGAGCTGTTTTTT. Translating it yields CASADRFATGELFF.